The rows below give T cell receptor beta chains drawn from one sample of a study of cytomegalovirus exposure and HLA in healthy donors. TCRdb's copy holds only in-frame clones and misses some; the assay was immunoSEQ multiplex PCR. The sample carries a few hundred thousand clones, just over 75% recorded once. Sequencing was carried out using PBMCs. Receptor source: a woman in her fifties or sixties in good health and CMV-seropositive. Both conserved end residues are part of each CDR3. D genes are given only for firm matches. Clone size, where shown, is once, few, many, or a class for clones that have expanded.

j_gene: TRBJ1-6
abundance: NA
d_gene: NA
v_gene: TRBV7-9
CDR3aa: CASSRAQVSPLHF
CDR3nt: TGTGCCAGCAGCCGAGCCCAAGTTTCACCCCTCCACTTT

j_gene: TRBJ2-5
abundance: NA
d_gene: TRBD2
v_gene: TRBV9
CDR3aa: CASSGDYQETQYF
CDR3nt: TGTGCCAGCAGCGGGGACTATCAAGAGACCCAGTACTTC

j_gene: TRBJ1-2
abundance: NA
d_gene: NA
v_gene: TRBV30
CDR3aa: CAWGGFGAGYGYTF
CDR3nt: TGTGCCTGGGGGGGGTTCGGAGCGGGCTATGGCTACACCTTC

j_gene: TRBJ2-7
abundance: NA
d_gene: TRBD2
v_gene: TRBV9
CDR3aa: CASSRTSGSEQYF
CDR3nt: TGTGCCAGCAGCCGGACTAGCGGGAGCGAGCAGTACTTC

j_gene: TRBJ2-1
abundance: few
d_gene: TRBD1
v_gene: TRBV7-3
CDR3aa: CASGGGQGADEQFF
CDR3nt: TGTGCCAGCGGGGGTGGGCAGGGGGCGGATGAGCAGTTCTTC

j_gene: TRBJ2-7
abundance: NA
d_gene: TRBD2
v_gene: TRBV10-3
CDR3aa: CATTSDYEQYF
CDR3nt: TGTGCCACCACTAGCGACTACGAGCAGTACTTC

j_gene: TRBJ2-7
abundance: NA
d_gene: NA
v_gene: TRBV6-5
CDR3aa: CASSYVGTSGGEQYF
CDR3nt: TGTGCCAGCAGTTACGTAGGGACTTCGGGCGGCGAGCAGTACTTC

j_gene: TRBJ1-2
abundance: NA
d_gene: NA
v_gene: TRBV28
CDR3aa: CASKIWAGAYGYTF
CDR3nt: TGTGCCAGCAAAATCTGGGCAGGGGCCTATGGCTACACCTTC

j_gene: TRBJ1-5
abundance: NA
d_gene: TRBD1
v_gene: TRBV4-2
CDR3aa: CASSQDRDDQPQHF
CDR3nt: TGTGCCAGCAGCCAGGACAGGGACGATCAGCCCCAGCATTTT

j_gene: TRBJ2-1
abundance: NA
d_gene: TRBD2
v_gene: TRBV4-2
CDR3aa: CASSLMAISGSAYNEQFF
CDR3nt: TGTGCCAGCAGCCTGATGGCGATTAGCGGGAGCGCCTACAATGAGCAGTTCTTC

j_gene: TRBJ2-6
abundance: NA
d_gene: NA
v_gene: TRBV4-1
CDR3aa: CASSQEESQAGANVLTF
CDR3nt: TGCGCCAGCAGCCAAGAAGAGTCGCAAGCTGGGGCCAACGTCCTGACTTTC

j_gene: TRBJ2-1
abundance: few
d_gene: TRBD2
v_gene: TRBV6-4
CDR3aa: CASSDSAGDYNEQFF
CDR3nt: TGTGCCAGCAGTGACTCAGCGGGAGACTACAATGAGCAGTTCTTC

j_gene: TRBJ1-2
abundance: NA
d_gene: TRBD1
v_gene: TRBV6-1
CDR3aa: CASSPGQVYGYTF
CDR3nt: TGTGCCAGCAGTCCCGGACAGGTCTATGGCTACACCTTC

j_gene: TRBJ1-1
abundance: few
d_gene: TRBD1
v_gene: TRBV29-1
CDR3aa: CSPTDRENTEAFF
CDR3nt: TGCAGCCCTACGGACAGGGAGAACACTGAAGCTTTCTTT

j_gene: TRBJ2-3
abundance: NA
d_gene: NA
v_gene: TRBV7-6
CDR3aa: CASSLARADRVDTQYF
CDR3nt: TGTGCCAGCAGCTTAGCGCGGGCGGATCGGGTAGATACGCAGTATTTT

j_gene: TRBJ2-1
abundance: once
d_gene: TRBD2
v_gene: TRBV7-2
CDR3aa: CASSPTSGRASEQFF
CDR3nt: TGTGCCAGCAGCCCAACTAGCGGGAGGGCCAGTGAGCAGTTCTTC

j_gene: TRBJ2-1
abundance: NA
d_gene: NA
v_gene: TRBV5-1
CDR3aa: CASSSYNEQFF
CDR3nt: TGCGCCAGCAGCTCGTACAATGAGCAGTTCTTC

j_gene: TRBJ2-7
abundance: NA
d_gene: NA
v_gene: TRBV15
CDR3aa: CAASREQGDTAYEQYF
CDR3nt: TGTGCCGCTAGCAGAGAACAGGGAGACACCGCTTACGAGCAGTACTTC

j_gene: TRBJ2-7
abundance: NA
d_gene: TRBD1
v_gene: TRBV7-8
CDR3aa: CASSLAGNQGAGEQYF
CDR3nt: TGTGCCAGCAGCTTAGCGGGAAACCAGGGGGCTGGAGAGCAGTACTTC

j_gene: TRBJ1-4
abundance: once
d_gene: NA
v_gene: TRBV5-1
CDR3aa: CASSLGAPGEKLFF
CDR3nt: TGCGCCAGCAGCTTAGGGGCCCCAGGCGAAAAACTGTTTTTT

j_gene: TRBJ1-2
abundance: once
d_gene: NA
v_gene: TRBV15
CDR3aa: CATSPATVFYGYTF
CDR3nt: TGTGCCACCAGCCCCGCGACAGTTTTCTATGGCTACACCTTC

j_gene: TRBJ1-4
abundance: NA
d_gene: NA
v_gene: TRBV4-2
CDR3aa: CASSQDDGLDEKLFF
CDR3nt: TGTGCCAGCAGCCAAGATGACGGGTTGGATGAAAAACTGTTTTTT

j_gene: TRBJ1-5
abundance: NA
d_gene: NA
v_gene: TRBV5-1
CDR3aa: CASSLDQGSNQPQHF
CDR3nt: TGCGCCAGCAGCTTGGACCAGGGAAGCAATCAGCCCCAGCATTTT

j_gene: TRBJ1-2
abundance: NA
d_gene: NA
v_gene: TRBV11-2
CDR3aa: CASSLMGSNYGYTF
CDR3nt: TGTGCCAGCAGTTTAATGGGCAGCAACTATGGCTACACCTTC

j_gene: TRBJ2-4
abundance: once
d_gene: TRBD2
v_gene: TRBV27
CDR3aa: CASSLLTSGGRNIQYF
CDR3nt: TGTGCCAGCAGTTTATTAACTAGCGGGGGACGAAACATTCAGTACTTC

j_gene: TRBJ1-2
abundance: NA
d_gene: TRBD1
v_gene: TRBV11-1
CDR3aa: CASSLGQGLLYTF
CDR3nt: TGTGCCAGCAGCTTGGGACAGGGACTTCTCTACACCTTC

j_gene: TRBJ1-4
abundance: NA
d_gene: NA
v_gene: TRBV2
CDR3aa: CASRDTGTTLFF
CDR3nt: TGTGCCAGCAGGGATACAGGTACAACACTGTTTTTT